A single T cell receptor (beta chain) is shown here with its context. Its antigen remains unknown. The entry originates in a study of cytomegalovirus exposure and HLA in healthy donors. Study as a whole: The approximately 100 million unique TCR beta sequences, from around 200 million T cells, were found by an earlier analysis. Findings and caveats of the study: Overall, approximately 150 TCR beta chains were annotated as cytomegalovirus-associated.

PCR used 60 Vbeta primers and 13 Jbeta primers. Profiling relied on immunoSEQ multiplex PCR, and the TCRdb table lists in-frame clones only, not all of them. The sample records 110,000 or so clones, 74% being singletons. V lost 4 bases to trimming and J lost 2 bases; unmatched junction nucleotides: 6. This CDR3 is built from 16 residues. Germline values: CDR1 SGHNT, CDR2 YENEEA. Sequencing was performed on PBMCs. V and J are TRBV11-3 and TRBJ2-1; 9 bases fit TRBD2. This sequence was found in a woman aged 40 to 49 in good health and CMV-seropositive. CDR3 sequence (DNA): TGTGCCAGCAGCTCTCATAGCGGGAGCCCCTACAATGAGCAGTTCTTC. Translation gives CASSSHSGSPYNEQFF.